The 27 T cell receptor beta chains below all came from one sample that was sequenced in a study of shared clonotypes between healthy human individuals. The protocol was immunoSEQ multiplex PCR, while the TCRdb copy is restricted to in-frame clones and leaves out a portion. This table has 550,000 to 850,000 clones, about two thirds appearing once. Sequenced material: memory CD4+ T cells sorted from blood. Described subset: CD45RA-negative fraction. All receptors derive from a woman aged 25 to 39 in good health.

The genes are TRBV5-1 and TRBJ2-3; tentatively, D is TRBD1 or TRBD2 (5 bases each). Germline assignment: CDR1 SGHRS and CDR2 YFSETQ. The CDR3 is made up of 14 amino acids. Deletions cut 5 bases from V and 6 bases from J, with 16 bases between. CDR3 in DNA: TGCGCCAGCAGATACGGGGCTGAAGGGGATACGCAGTATTTT. This gives the protein CASRYGAEGDTQYF.

The chain is built from TRBV6-1 and TRBJ2-5; tentatively, D is TRBD1 (7 bases). Between the trimmed V and J ends, which lost 6 bases and 5 bases, there was a span of 16 bases. The germline CDR1 and CDR2 sequences are MNHNS and SASEGT. The CDR3 extends over 14 amino acids. The CDR3 region has the DNA TGTGCCAGCAGGGACAGGAGGGGGAAGGAGACCCAGTACTTC. Protein sequence: CASRDRRGKETQYF.

The rearrangement uses TRBV4-1 and TRBJ2-1; 10 positions agree with TRBD2. Germline V gives CDR1 MGHRA, CDR2 YSYEKL. This CDR3 is 14 amino acids long. Germline trimming cut 6 bases from V and 8 bases from J; bases unmatched to any gene: 7. CDR3 region: CASRIAGGGDEQFF. The CDR3 DNA follows: TGCGCCAGCAGAATAGCGGGAGGTGGCGATGAGCAGTTCTTC.

In DNA form, the CDR3 reads TGCGCCAGCCGCTCGGGGAACACTGAAGCTTTCTTT. It encodes CASRSGNTEAFF. V and J are TRBV5-1 and TRBJ1-1; the D is unclear. Germline V gives CDR1 SGHRS, CDR2 YFSETQ. The V end lost 7 bases, the J end lost 1 base, and 8 bases lay between the germline ends. The CDR3 runs to 12 residues. Full variable domain (remainder filled in from reference TRBV5-1 and TRBJ1-1): KAGVTQTPRYLIKTRGQQVTLSCSPISGHRSVSWYQQTPGQGLQFLFEYFSETQRNKGNFPGRFSGRQFSNSRSEMNVSTLELGDSALYLCASRSGNTEAFFGQGTRLTVV.

A single count supports this clone. This chain uses TRBV6-6 with TRBJ2-2, with D perhaps matching TRBD1 (5 bases). The CDR3 sequence is 15 residues long. CDR1 and CDR2 from the germline V gene are MNHNY and SVGAGI (reference sequence). V dropped 0 bases and J dropped 7 bases, with 12 bases sitting between them. The CDR3 DNA reads as TGTGCCAGCAGTTACTCGAGTCAGGGTGGCGGGGAGCTGTTTTTT. Its protein is CASSYSSQGGGELFF.

This clone was observed a single time. This chain uses TRBV18 with TRBJ2-3; 7 bases agree with TRBD2. CDR3 size: 15 residues. CDR1 and CDR2 from the germline V gene are KGHSH and LQKENI. The V gene end was trimmed by 5 bases and the J gene end by 3 bases; junction bases not matched to a gene: 8. Here the CDR3 DNA reads TGTGCCAGCTCAGGCTCGCTAGCGGAGACAGATACGCAGTATTTT. It specifies CASSGSLAETDTQYF. The variable domain in full, with the rest retrieved from reference TRBV18 and TRBJ2-3, is NAGVMQNPRHLVRRRGQEARLRCSPMKGHSHVYWYRQLPEEGLKFMVYLQKENIIDESGMPKERFSAEFPKEGPSILRIQQVVRGDSAAYFCASSGSLAETDTQYFGPGTRLTVL.

The V and J genes are TRBV29-1 and TRBJ2-1; 7 nucleotides line up with TRBD2. Looked up from germline, CDR1 is SQVTM and CDR2 is ANQGSEA. The CDR3 consists of 12 residues. V was pared by 4 bases and J by 6 bases, with 3 bases of the junction left unmatched. The CDR3 loop is CSVGLASNEQFF. In nucleotides, the CDR3 is TGCAGCGTTGGACTAGCAAGCAATGAGCAGTTCTTC.

Regarding this clone: This clone may be a read error of a much larger clone one base away. The chain combines TRBV6-5 with TRBJ2-7; the D is unclear. V shed 5 bases and J shed 3 bases, with 5 bases lying between them. In germline, CDR1 is MNHEY, CDR2 SVGAGI. The CDR3 loop spans 11 amino acids. This chain's CDR3 is CASSHLYEQYF. The CDR3 nucleotides are TGTGCCAGCAGTCACCTCTACGAGCAGTACTTC.

In this sample, this clone turned up a few times. The sample contains more than one DNA sequence encoding this CDR3. This chain uses TRBV5-1 with TRBJ2-2, with D perhaps TRBD2 (6 bases). CDR1 and CDR2 from the germline V gene are SGHRS and YFSETQ. V lost 3 bases, J lost 3 bases, and 9 bases lay in between. There are 14 residues in the CDR3. The CDR3 nucleotides are TGCGCCAGCAGCTGGGGGACTGACACCGGGGAGCTGTTTTTT. It is translated as CASSWGTDTGELFF.

In regard to this clone: This sample includes further DNA sequences coding for the same CDR3. The chain combines TRBV5-8 with TRBJ2-1, with a possible D match to TRBD2 (6 bases). Germline V gene data show CDR1 as SGHTS and CDR2 as YDEGEE. Trimming left V 4 bases short and J 0 bases short, with 11 bases between. The CDR3 runs to 15 residues. The CDR3 is CASSLSGRSYNEQFF. The CDR3 DNA is TGTGCCAGCAGCCTTAGCGGCCGCTCCTACAATGAGCAGTTCTTC.

The chain is built from TRBV28 and TRBJ1-1, with 7 bases fitting TRBD1. V shed 8 bases, J shed 2 bases, and the junction held 14 bases outside the gene matches. This CDR3 region has 16 residues. Looked up from germline, CDR1 is MDHEN and CDR2 is SYDVKM. In nucleotides, the CDR3 is TGTGCCAGCTTCGCATCAGGGGGATGGGAAAACACTGAAGCTTTCTTT. Residues: CASFASGGWENTEAFF.

J is TRBJ1-1 and V is TRBV29-1; possible D gene TRBD1, 5 bases. The V and J ends lost 6 bases and 5 bases respectively, with 10 bases between them. CDR1 and CDR2 (germline): SQVTM, ANQGSEA. This CDR3 spans 11 amino acids. The CDR3: CSVGKGTEAFF. CDR3 nucleotide sequence: TGCAGCGTAGGAAAGGGGACTGAAGCTTTCTTT.

The chain recombines TRBV18 with TRBJ2-1; perhaps TRBD1 as D (5 bases). Germline V lookup: CDR1 KGHSH, CDR2 LQKENI. The CDR3 totals 16 residues. Trimming removed 1 base from V and 2 bases from J, with 12 bases in between. Here the CDR3 reads CASSPRDSYAYNEQFF. DNA of the CDR3: TGTGCCAGCTCACCACGCGACAGTTACGCCTACAATGAGCAGTTCTTC.

The J gene is TRBJ2-1, the V gene TRBV4-2; 9 bases match TRBD2. This CDR3 is built from 16 residues. Germline V gives CDR1 LGHNA, CDR2 YNFKEQ. J gave up 2 bases and V 2 bases, and 4 bases lay outside the gene matches. Written as DNA, the CDR3 is TGTGCCAGCAGCCAAAATAGCGGGAGTCCCTACAATGAGCAGTTCTTC. Translation: CASSQNSGSPYNEQFF.

This rearrangement joins TRBV25-1 to TRBJ1-3; D is ambiguous. The CDR3 has 15 residues. Trimming cost V 5 bases and J 8 bases, with 19 bases left between them. Germline V gene data show CDR1 as MGHDK and CDR2 as SYGVNS. DNA of the CDR3: TGTGCCAGCAGTTCCCAACGTACAAGCACGGACACCATATATTTT. It translates to CASSSQRTSTDTIYF.

The chain couples TRBV7-8 to TRBJ2-1; TRBD2 might be the D (6 bases). The length of the CDR3 is 16 residues. CDR1 SGHVS and CDR2 FQNEAQ come from the germline V gene. V was clipped by 3 bases and J by 7 bases, with 19 bases between them. The CDR3 reads CASSLASSGRFNEQFF. DNA for the CDR3: TGTGCCAGCAGCTTGGCCTCTTCCGGGAGATTTAATGAGCAGTTCTTC.

This sequence joins TRBV9 and TRBJ2-3; D may be TRBD1 (5 bases). Per the germline V gene, CDR1 is SGDLS and CDR2 is YYNGEE. The CDR3 runs 15 residues. V was trimmed by 0 bases and J by 4 bases, leaving 12 bases between them. This CDR3 is CASSVAGRGPDTQYF. The CDR3 nucleotides are TGTGCCAGCAGCGTAGCAGGGCGTGGACCAGATACGCAGTATTTT.

This sequence joins TRBV14 and TRBJ2-2; D not certain. Trimming removed 5 bases at V and 3 bases at J, with 10 bases between. This CDR3 contains 14 residues. Germline CDR1 is SGHDN and CDR2 is FVKESK. The CDR3 bases are TGTGCCAGCAGCATCCAGACCCACACCGGGGAGCTGTTTTTT. The encoded protein is CASSIQTHTGELFF.

The chain recombines TRBV18 with TRBJ2-5, with a weak D call TRBD2 (5 bases). This CDR3 is built from 13 residues. Deletions cut 2 bases from V and 5 bases from J, with 9 bases between. The germline gives CDR1 KGHSH, CDR2 LQKENI. The CDR3 sequence is CASSPEGRETQYF. As DNA, the CDR3 is TGTGCCAGCTCACCAGAGGGAAGGGAGACCCAGTACTTC.

Only a few counts were recorded for this clone. The chain couples TRBV27 to TRBJ2-3; D is possibly TRBD1 or TRBD2 (5 bases each). Germline V lookup: CDR1 MNHEY, CDR2 SMNVEV (reference sequence). There are 15 residues in the CDR3. The germline V and J ends were trimmed by 3 bases and 2 bases, with 12 bases remaining between them. The CDR3 reads CASSFEGTYTDTQYF. The CDR3 region has the DNA TGTGCCAGCAGTTTTGAAGGGACCTACACAGATACGCAGTATTTT.

This clone was found once. This chain uses TRBV28 with TRBJ1-1; 10 bases align to TRBD1. Germline V gives CDR1 MDHEN, CDR2 SYDVKM. The CDR3 totals 15 residues. V shed 3 bases and J 11 bases; nucleotides not matched to a gene: 12. CDR3: CASSFRPGQGLLAFF. As DNA, the CDR3 is TGTGCCAGCAGTTTCCGTCCGGGACAGGGGCTCCTCGCTTTCTTT. The whole variable domain, filled in from reference TRBV28 and TRBJ1-1, reads DVKVTQSSRYLVKRTGEKVFLECVQDMDHENMFWYRQDPGLGLRLIYFSYDVKMKEKGDIPEGYSVSREKKERFSLILESASTNQTSMYLCASSFRPGQGLLAFFGQGTRLTVV.

This clone appeared a single time. The rearrangement links TRBV11-2 to TRBJ2-3, with 14 bases identical to TRBD2. V lost 6 bases, J lost 12 bases, and 8 bases stayed unmatched. Germline V CDR1 and CDR2: SGHAT, FQNNGV. This CDR3 is 14 amino acids long. Written as DNA, the CDR3 is TGTGCCAGCAGAACCGGGACTAGCGGGAGCCACCAGTATTTT. It yields the protein CASRTGTSGSHQYF.

This clone was found a few times. This chain uses TRBV28 with TRBJ2-1; D gene unclear. This CDR3 is built from 13 residues. The germline V gene has CDR1 MDHEN and CDR2 SYDVKM. V was trimmed by 3 bases and J by 10 bases, leaving 13 bases between them. CDR3 in amino acids: CASSLNSFREQFF. The CDR3 DNA reads as TGTGCCAGCAGTTTGAACTCCTTTCGGGAGCAGTTCTTC.

This chain joins TRBV5-6 and TRBJ2-1; D possibly uses TRBD1 or TRBD2 (5 bases each). Trimming removed 0 bases from V and 2 bases from J, with 9 bases in between. Per the germline V gene, CDR1 is SGHDT and CDR2 is YYEEEE. The CDR3 sequence is 15 residues long. This chain's CDR3 is CASSLELGAYNEQFF. DNA of the CDR3: TGTGCCAGCAGCTTGGAACTGGGGGCCTACAATGAGCAGTTCTTC.

The V and J genes are TRBV5-1 and TRBJ1-1, with no clear D. In germline, CDR1 is SGHRS, CDR2 YFSETQ. V lost 4 bases to trimming and J lost 1 base, with 8 bases between them. This CDR3 region has 13 residues. The CDR3 here is CASSPSTNTEAFF. The CDR3 region has the DNA TGCGCCAGCAGCCCCTCAACGAACACTGAAGCTTTCTTT.

This chain links TRBV19 with TRBJ1-1; D may be TRBD1 (5 bases). CDR1 is LNHDA, CDR2 SQIVND, per germline (reference sequence). The CDR3 covers 12 residues. V was clipped by 8 bases and J by 1 base, with 8 bases between them. CDR3: CASCDRNTEAFF. The CDR3 DNA is TGTGCCAGTTGCGACAGGAACACTGAAGCTTTCTTT.

The chain carries TRBV9 and TRBJ2-1; no clear D. V gave up 0 bases and J gave up 3 bases, with 7 bases separating them. Germline V gene sequence: CDR1 SGDLS, CDR2 YYNGEE. The CDR3 covers 14 residues. The CDR3 loop reads CASSVVNFYNEQFF. For the CDR3, the DNA is TGTGCCAGCAGCGTAGTTAACTTCTACAATGAGCAGTTCTTC. The whole variable domain, filled in from reference TRBV9 and TRBJ2-1, reads DSGVTQTPKHLITATGQRVTLRCSPRSGDLSVYWYQQSLDQGLQFLIQYYNGEERAKGNILERFSAQQFPDLHSELNLSSLELGDSALYFCASSVVNFYNEQFFGPGTRLTVL.